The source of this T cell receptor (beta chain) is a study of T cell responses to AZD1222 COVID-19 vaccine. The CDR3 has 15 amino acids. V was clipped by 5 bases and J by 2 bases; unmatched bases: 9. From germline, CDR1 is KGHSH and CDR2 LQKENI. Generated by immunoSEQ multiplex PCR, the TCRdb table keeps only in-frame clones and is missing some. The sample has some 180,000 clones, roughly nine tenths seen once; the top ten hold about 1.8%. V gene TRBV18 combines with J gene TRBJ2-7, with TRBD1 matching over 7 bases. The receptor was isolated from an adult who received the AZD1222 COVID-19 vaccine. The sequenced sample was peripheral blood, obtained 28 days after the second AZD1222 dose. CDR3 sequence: CASSDPGQNPYEQYF. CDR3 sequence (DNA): TGTGCCAGCTCAGACCCGGGACAGAACCCCTACGAGCAGTACTTC.